Listed below are T cell receptor beta chains from one sample, sequenced in a study of T-cell memory formation after mild COVID-19. TCRdb called the 5' RACE reads again in MiXCR, with one record for every CDR3 protein. The table shows under 450,000 distinct CDR3 sequences, with less than 25% occurring only once. Sequenced material: PBMCs or a T cell subset sorted from them (not recorded which). These receptors all come from an adult woman who had mild COVID-19 (a few samples of this study predate the infection). Cell type and time point are not known. CDR3s include the opening cysteine and the closing phenylalanine or tryptophan. A D gene is named only where the DNA matches it firmly. A clone size is listed for some rows: how often the clone was seen (once, few, many), or a class if it is expanded.

cdr3_aa	cdr3_nt	j_call	v_call	clone_size	d_call
CATTSQGPLSDYNEQFF	TGTGCCACCACATCGCAGGGCCCCCTTTCCGACTACAATGAGCAGTTCTTC	TRBJ2-1	TRBV12-3/TRBV12-4	few	.
CATSGVTPQEQYF	TGTGCCACCAGTGGGGTCACACCGCAAGAGCAGTACTTC	TRBJ2-7	TRBV24-1	.	.
CAGAAGQASRQYF	TGTGCCGGCGCTGCGGGACAGGCCTCTAGGCAGTACTTC	TRBJ2-7	TRBV6-2/TRBV6-3	.	TRBD1
CASSPPPGTPGNTIYF	TGTGCCAGCAGCCCTCCTCCCGGGACCCCTGGAAACACCATATATTTT	TRBJ1-3	TRBV27	.	.
CASSQTGSYEQYF	TGCGCCAGCAGCCAAACAGGGTCCTACGAGCAGTACTTC	TRBJ2-7	TRBV4-1	many	.
CASSFQGREDEQYF	TGCGCCAGCAGCTTCCAGGGAAGGGAGGACGAGCAGTACTTC	TRBJ2-7	TRBV5-1	.	.
CASSRQSGSYYNEQFF	TGTGCCAGCAGCCGGCAGAGCGGGTCTTATTACAATGAGCAGTTCTTC	TRBJ2-1	TRBV7-3	few	.
CASSLEGEFEFNHNEQFF	TGTGCCAGCAGCTTGGAGGGGGAGTTCGAGTTTAATCACAATGAGCAGTTCTTC	TRBJ2-1	TRBV5-6	.	.
CSKVRTSGKEDTQYF	TGCAGCAAAGTAAGGACTAGCGGGAAAGAAGATACGCAGTATTTT	TRBJ2-3	TRBV20-1	many	TRBD2
CASISGSGRFYEQYF	TGTGCCAGTATCAGCGGTAGCGGGAGGTTCTACGAGCAGTACTTC	TRBJ2-7	TRBV19	.	TRBD2
CASSHSRESSRNIQYF	TGCGCCAGCAGCCATTCACGTGAGAGCTCCCGGAACATTCAGTACTTC	TRBJ2-4	TRBV4-3	many	.
CAWSLGPRGYTF	TGTGCCTGGAGCCTGGGACCGCGGGGCTACACCTTC	TRBJ1-2	TRBV30	.	.
CATSRARDPGYEQYF	TGTGCCACCAGCAGAGCCCGGGATCCCGGCTACGAGCAGTACTTC	TRBJ2-7	TRBV15	few	.
CSVEAAGGPHNEQFF	TGCAGCGTTGAGGCAGCGGGAGGGCCTCACAATGAGCAGTTCTTC	TRBJ2-1	TRBV29-1	.	TRBD2
CASSPPGGRLPYEQYF	TGTGCCAGCAGCCCGCCGGGGGGGCGCCTTCCCTACGAGCAGTACTTC	TRBJ2-7	TRBV7-9	.	TRBD2
CSARPGGALQETQYF	TGCAGTGCTAGACCGGGCGGGGCCCTACAAGAGACCCAGTACTTC	TRBJ2-5	TRBV20-1	.	.
CASSSSLAPYNEQFF	TGTGCCAGCAGCTCGAGCCTAGCGCCCTACAATGAGCAGTTCTTC	TRBJ2-1	TRBV9	few	.
CASSLYSPSGTGELFF	TGTGCCAGCAGCTTATACTCCCCATCCGGGACCGGGGAGCTGTTTTTT	TRBJ2-2	TRBV7-9	.	.
CASSLMGLAVDTQYF	TGTGCCAGCAGCTTAATGGGACTAGCAGTAGATACGCAGTATTTT	TRBJ2-3	TRBV7-3	few	TRBD2
CASSEGHLNEQFF	TGTGCCAGCAGTGAAGGCCACCTGAATGAGCAGTTCTTC	TRBJ2-1	TRBV25-1	few	.
CASSPRTGESYNEQFF	TGTGCCAGCAGTCCGCGGACAGGGGAATCCTACAATGAGCAGTTCTTC	TRBJ2-1	TRBV12-3/TRBV12-4	few	TRBD1
CSARPGQGQETQYF	TGCAGTGCTAGACCGGGACAGGGGCAAGAGACCCAGTACTTC	TRBJ2-5	TRBV20-1	.	TRBD1
CASRTYGTGKSNQPQHF	TGTGCCAGCAGAACTTATGGGACGGGGAAGAGCAATCAGCCCCAGCATTTT	TRBJ1-5	TRBV12-3/TRBV12-4	.	.
CASSFRVPAGRAVYEQYF	TGTGCCAGCAGTTTTCGTGTCCCCGCGGGGAGGGCGGTCTACGAGCAGTACTTC	TRBJ2-7	TRBV12-3/TRBV12-4	few	TRBD2
CATSDGDQPQHF	TGTGCCACCAGTGATGGGGATCAGCCCCAGCATTTT	TRBJ1-5	TRBV24-1	few	.
CASSSLFPPGREQFF	TGTGCCAGCAGTTCTCTCTTCCCCCCGGGCCGGGAGCAGTTCTTC	TRBJ2-1	TRBV6-5	.	.
CASSYGGAENIQYF	TGTGCCAGCAGTTACGGCGGGGCTGAAAACATTCAGTACTTC	TRBJ2-4	TRBV6-2/TRBV6-3	.	.
CSARSTGWSEAFF	TGCAGTGCGAGGTCGACAGGGTGGAGTGAAGCTTTCTTT	TRBJ1-1	TRBV20-1	.	TRBD1
CASSQAGTGTGYTF	TGCGCCAGCAGCCAAGCCGGGACAGGGACTGGCTACACCTTC	TRBJ1-2	TRBV4-1	few	TRBD1
CASSLFRDRRQPQHF	TGTGCCAGCAGCTTATTCCGGGACAGGCGACAGCCCCAGCATTTT	TRBJ1-5	TRBV12-3/TRBV12-4	few	TRBD1
CASSELSGANVLTF	TGTGCCAGCAGTGAACTTTCTGGGGCCAACGTCCTGACTTTC	TRBJ2-6	TRBV6-1	.	.
CASSRTGDSPLHF	TGTGCCAGCAGCAGAACAGGGGATTCACCCCTCCACTTT	TRBJ1-6	TRBV27	few	TRBD1
CASSPPGSNTGELFF	TGTGCCAGCTCACCACCGGGCAGTAACACCGGGGAGCTGTTTTTT	TRBJ2-2	TRBV18	.	.
CASSQAWLAGEGNEQFF	TGTGCCAGCAGCCAAGCTTGGCTAGCGGGAGAGGGAAATGAGCAGTTCTTC	TRBJ2-1	TRBV4-2	many	TRBD2
CASGPGTSGSNEQFF	TGTGCCAGCGGCCCAGGGACTAGCGGGAGTAATGAGCAGTTCTTC	TRBJ2-1	TRBV19	few	TRBD2
CASSLAARRDTDTQYF	TGTGCCAGCAGCTTAGCGGCACGTCGCGACACAGATACGCAGTATTTT	TRBJ2-3	TRBV7-2	.	.
CASSNVNSPQFF	TGTGCCAGTAGTAATGTCAACAGTCCCCAGTTCTTC	TRBJ2-1	TRBV19	few	.
CAISDYPSGNTIYF	TGTGCCATCAGTGACTATCCCTCTGGAAACACCATATATTTT	TRBJ1-3	TRBV10-3	.	.
CASSHIRRVEQYF	TGTGCCAGCAGTCACATCCGCAGGGTCGAGCAGTACTTC	TRBJ2-7	TRBV12-3/TRBV12-4	.	.
CSALWDRGGTDTQYF	TGCAGTGCACTATGGGACAGGGGGGGCACAGATACGCAGTATTTT	TRBJ2-3	TRBV20-1	.	TRBD1
CASSLIERWETQYF	TGTGCCAGCAGCTTAATTGAGAGGTGGGAGACCCAGTACTTC	TRBJ2-5	TRBV5-5	many	.
CASSGTLGLAGEGLRTGELFF	TGTGCCAGCAGTGGAACCCTCGGACTAGCGGGGGAAGGGCTTCGCACCGGGGAGCTGTTTTTT	TRBJ2-2	TRBV25-1	few	TRBD2
CSARPPGQGYTEAFF	TGCAGTGCTAGACCTCCGGGACAGGGCTACACTGAAGCTTTCTTT	TRBJ1-1	TRBV20-1	.	TRBD1
CSATGVAGGPGYNEQFF	TGCAGTGCCACAGGGGTAGCGGGGGGGCCGGGATACAATGAGCAGTTCTTC	TRBJ2-1	TRBV20-1	.	TRBD2
CASSGLGLYEQYF	TGTGCCAGCAGCGGACTAGGTCTATACGAGCAGTACTTC	TRBJ2-7	TRBV6-2/TRBV6-3	.	TRBD2